This TCR beta chain was sequenced during a study of beta chain features in type 1 diabetes. Study at large: In all, around 100,000,000 sorted cells from all samples were analyzed.

This clone has only a few counts. Of the isolated RNA, all was reverse transcribed, and so the sequenced material was expressed TCRB transcripts. TCRdb's table, derived via immunoSEQ multiplex PCR, lists solely in-frame clones and lacks some. The sample contains around 500,000 clones, 11% of which appear only once. The CDR3 is 13 residues long. Trimming took 5 bases from V and 7 from J, leaving 12 bases between them. Germline lookup yields CDR1 SGHDN and CDR2 FVKESK. The J gene is TRBJ2-1, the V gene TRBV14; D gene uncertain. This sequence originates from a woman aged 18-35 years in good health. The sequencing input was naive CD4+ T cells from blood. The CDR3 is CASSYDLENEQFF. The CDR3 nucleotides are TGTGCCAGCAGCTACGACCTGGAGAATGAGCAGTTCTTC.